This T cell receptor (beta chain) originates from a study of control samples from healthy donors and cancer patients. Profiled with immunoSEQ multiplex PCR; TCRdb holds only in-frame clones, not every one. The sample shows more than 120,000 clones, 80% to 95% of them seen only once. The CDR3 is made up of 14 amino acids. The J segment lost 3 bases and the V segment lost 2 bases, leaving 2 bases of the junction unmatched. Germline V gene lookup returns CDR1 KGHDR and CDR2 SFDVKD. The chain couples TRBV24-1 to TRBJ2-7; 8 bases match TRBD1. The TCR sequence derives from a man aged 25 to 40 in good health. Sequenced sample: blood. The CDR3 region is CATSDSDRVYEQYF. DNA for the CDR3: TGTGCCACCAGTGATTCGGACAGGGTCTACGAGCAGTACTTC.